Below are 10 T cell receptor beta chains sequenced from a single sample in a study of T-cell memory formation after mild COVID-19. Using its own MiXCR run on the 5' RACE reads, TCRdb lists one record per CDR3 protein. The sample includes approximately 60,000 distinct CDR3 sequences, roughly 9.9% of them seen just once. Sequencing used PBMCs or a T cell subset sorted from them (not recorded which). The receptors come from a man aged 18-30 years who had mild COVID-19 (a few samples of this study predate the infection). Cell type and time point are not known.

In this sample, this clonotype turned up many times. The genes are TRBV7-2 and TRBJ1-1, with a weak D call TRBD1 (6 bases). The germline gives CDR1 SGHTA, CDR2 FQGNSA. CDR3 length: 16 amino acids. V lost 0 bases and J lost 2, with 13 bases in between. The CDR3 region is CASSLARRGANTEAFF. CDR3 sequence (DNA): TGTGCCAGCAGCTTAGCAAGGCGGGGGGCAAACACTGAAGCTTTCTTT.

The chain joins TRBV5-1 to TRBJ2-3, with 8 bases fitting TRBD1. The CDR3 loop spans 14 amino acids. V lost 0 bases and J lost 6; bases outside the gene matches: 3. CDR1 is SGHRS, CDR2 YFSETQ, per germline. CDR3 nucleotide sequence: TGCGCCAGCAGCTTGGGACAGGGGATTGATACGCAGTATTTT. Amino acid sequence: CASSLGQGIDTQYF.

This clonotype was recorded a few times. J is TRBJ2-7 and V is TRBV20-1, with 11 bases lining up with TRBD2. CDR1 is DFQATT, CDR2 SNEGSKA, per germline (reference sequence). The CDR3 loop spans 13 amino acids. After removal of 5 bases from V and 7 bases from J, the junction contained 7 bases not matched to a gene. CDR3 DNA sequence: TGCAGTGCTGCGGGACTAGCGGAAATAGAGCAGTACGTC. Translated: CSAAGLAEIEQYV.

This clonotype was picked up many times. The genes are TRBV29-1 and TRBJ2-3; a weak D match, TRBD1 (6 bases). The V end lost 4 bases, the J end lost 5 bases, and 10 bases lay between the germline ends. CDR3 size: 12 residues. Germline V gives CDR1 SQVTM, CDR2 ANQGSEA. The CDR3 protein is CSVAGARDTQYF. CDR3 nucleotide sequence: TGCAGCGTTGCAGGGGCCCGAGATACGCAGTATTTT.

The gene calls are TRBV18 and TRBJ2-3, with D maybe TRBD2 (6 bases). The CDR3 consists of 15 residues. Trimming took off 1 base at V and 0 bases at J, with 8 bases between the two ends. Germline CDR1 KGHSH, CDR2 LQKENI. CDR3 DNA: TGTGCCAGCTCACCACGGGGGGTTAGCACAGATACGCAGTATTTT. This codes for CASSPRGVSTDTQYF.

This clonotype was seen only a few times. As DNA, the CDR3 is TGCGCCAGCAGCTTGGAGGCTACAGGGGGAGAGACCCAGTACTTC. Encoded protein: CASSLEATGGETQYF. J is TRBJ2-5 and V is TRBV5-1; TRBD1 agrees at 8 bases. From germline, CDR1 is SGHRS and CDR2 YFSETQ. The CDR3 extends over 15 amino acids. After removal of 0 bases from V and 4 bases from J, the junction contained 5 bases not matched to a gene.

The table lists this clonotype with a few counts. The V call is TRBV9, the J call TRBJ2-2; possible D gene TRBD1, 6 bases. The CDR3 extends over 14 amino acids. Trimming pared 3 bases from V and 2 bases from J, leaving 8 bases between. The germline V gene has CDR1 SGDLS and CDR2 YYNGEE. The CDR3 nucleotides are TGTGCCAGCAGCGACAGGGCCAACACCGGGGAGCTGTTTTTT. This translates into CASSDRANTGELFF.

This clonotype was detected a few times. The chain combines TRBV11-1 with TRBJ2-1; 9 bases agree with TRBD2. This CDR3 comprises 15 residues. Trimming removed 5 bases from V and 4 bases from J; junction bases left unmatched: 6. Germline values: CDR1 SGHAT, CDR2 FQDESV (reference sequence). CDR3 in DNA: TGTGCCAGCAGCGCGCTAGCGGGGTCGTACAATGAGCAGTTCTTC. Its protein is CASSALAGSYNEQFF.

This clonotype appeared a few times. V gene TRBV6-1 combines with J gene TRBJ2-1; D is possibly TRBD1 (5 bases). V lost 6 bases to trimming and J lost 3 bases, with 9 bases between them. The germline gives CDR1 MNHNS, CDR2 SASEGT. The length of the CDR3 is 13 residues. CDR3 DNA: TGTGCCAGCAGGCAAGACAGCTACAATGAGCAGTTCTTC. It translates to CASRQDSYNEQFF.

The gene calls are TRBV7-9 and TRBJ1-2; D is undetermined. Germline CDR1 SEHNR, CDR2 FQNEAQ (reference sequence). The CDR3 length is 11 residues. V was pared by 1 base and J by 7 bases, with 4 bases between. DNA for the CDR3: TGTGCCAGCAGCTTAGTTTTTGGCTACACCTTC. Residues: CASSLVFGYTF. Full variable domain (rest looked up from reference TRBV7-9 and TRBJ1-2): DTGVSQNPRHKITKRGQNVTFRCDPISEHNRLYWYRQTLGQGPEFLTYFQNEAQLEKSRLLSDRFSAERPKGSFSTLEIQRTEQGDSAMYLCASSLVFGYTFGSGTRLTVV.